Described below is a single T cell receptor (beta chain) sequence and its context. In its sample, this clonotype was seen once. It lacks a known antigen. No much larger clone is present one base from it, and per-base qualities are unavailable. Support from one read is weak. TCR repertoires of sorted CD4+ and CD8+ blood T cells from severe aplastic anemia patients and healthy subjects were deep-sequenced in the study. Ficoll-Paque density gradient centrifugation was used to isolate peripheral blood mononuclear cells. CD4+ and CD8+ T cells were sorted by FACS or magnetic beads before DNA extraction. Genomic DNA was used as template for profiling of TCR beta VDJ combinations and CDR3 sequences. TCR repertoire sequencing was run on an Illumina HiSeq 2000. The paper's processing steps were these. Repertoires were assessed using TRBV/TRBJ rearrangement plots, CDR3 size and DJ length profiles, and Simpson's diversity index. Whichever DNA sequence was most abundant in the deep sequencing data was defined as the immunodominant clone. CDR3 amino acid sequences were checked for sharing across subjects and were also compared against the VDJdb database and published repertoires. Through fastp at Q25 and MiXCR, TCRdb rebuilt clones from the public reads, retaining in-frame beta chains. Each CDR3 protein appears once, grouped with its most common genes and DNA. What appears here as the V and J calls and clone size reflects TCRdb's work, not the paper's. The sample yields 200,000 or so distinct CDR3 sequences; 64% were counted once. The ten top clones hold about half of the sample.

The data stem from a study of CD8+CD57+ T cells in acquired aplastic anemia (dated by TCRdb to the late 2010s). Context from the whole study: Extracted DNA from sorted CD4+ and CD8+ cells averaged about 3.4 ug, ranging from roughly 0.2 to 30 ug.

The paper as a whole reports these results and caveats: Around 30 CD8+ CDR3 sequences were shared between patients and controls but appeared highly expressed in patients and within their immunodominant clones. Between patients and healthy controls, no significant difference in CD8+ Simpson's diversity was found (P=0.060).

V loses 3 bases at its end and J loses 2 bases; junction bases beyond the gene matches: 4. CDR1 SEHNR and CDR2 FQNEAQ are derived from the germline V gene (reference sequence). The CDR3 goes from the cysteine to the phenylalanine over 15 residues. Solely the CDR3 DNA is kept, with 45 bases framed from the first base. Here the chain combines TRBV7-9 and TRBJ2-7, and TRBD1 matches 10 of the central bases. Material for sequencing was sorted CD4+, CD8+, or CD8+CD57+ T cells (not recorded which) from PBMCs. The receptor was isolated from a human donor with severe aplastic anemia or a healthy control (not recorded which). The CDR3 protein sequence reads: CASSFGQGEPYEQYF. The nucleotide sequence is TGTGCCAGCAGCTTCGGACAGGGGGAACCCTACGAGCAGTACTTC.